The 5 T cell receptor beta chains below were found in one sample sequenced in a study of T cell responses to AZD1222 COVID-19 vaccine. Assay used: immunoSEQ multiplex PCR; TCRdb lists only in-frame clones, some missing. The sample includes under 25,000 clones, approximately 81% of them seen just once. The input for sequencing was peripheral blood, taken 28 days after the second AZD1222 dose. The origin of the receptors is an adult who received the AZD1222 COVID-19 vaccine.

The chain couples TRBV12-3 or TRBV12-4 to TRBJ2-3; D may be TRBD2 (5 bases). The V end lost 6 bases, the J end lost 3 bases, and 10 bases lay between the germline ends. The CDR3 extends over 13 amino acids. The CDR3 is CASRVSATDTQYF. The CDR3 coding sequence is TGTGCCAGCAGGGTTAGCGCGACAGATACGCAGTATTTT.

This chain uses TRBV3-1 (or the pseudogene TRBV3-2) with TRBJ2-3; maybe TRBD2 (5 bases). With 2 bases removed from V and 0 bases from J, the gap between germline ends came to 6 bases. The CDR3 is made up of 14 amino acids. Germline CDR1 LGHDT, CDR2 YNNKEL (reference sequence). The DNA for the CDR3 is TGTGCCAGCAGCCAACAGCGGAGCACAGATACGCAGTATTTT. Translated: CASSQQRSTDTQYF.

This chain links TRBV9 with TRBJ1-3, with 7 bases matching TRBD1. Germline CDR1 is SGDLS and CDR2 is YYNGEE. The CDR3 consists of 17 residues. The V and J ends lost 0 bases and 0 bases, in that order; junction bases with no gene match: 6. In DNA form, the CDR3 reads TGTGCCAGCAGCGTAGAGGGACAGTCTCTCTCTGGAAACACCATATATTTT. Translating gives CASSVEGQSLSGNTIYF.

The chain employs TRBV7-9 and TRBJ1-3; 8 bases map to TRBD1. Trimming removed 5 bases from V and 0 bases from J; junction bases left unmatched: 6. This CDR3 is 16 amino acids long. Per germline, CDR1 SEHNR and CDR2 FQNEAQ (reference sequence). Here the CDR3 DNA reads TGTGCCAGCAGCGACGACAGGGGCCCCTCTGGAAACACCATATATTTT. It specifies CASSDDRGPSGNTIYF.

The chain joins TRBV18 to TRBJ1-2; D call uncertain. Looked up from germline, CDR1 is KGHSH and CDR2 is LQKENI. Trimming removed 2 bases at V and 0 bases at J, with 10 bases between. This CDR3 spans 15 amino acids. The CDR3 coding sequence is TGTGCCAGCTCACCAAAGGCGGAGACTAACTATGGCTACACCTTC. Protein product: CASSPKAETNYGYTF.